The 26 T cell receptor beta chains in this list originate from one sample, sequenced in a study of OX40 agonist ivuxolimab in advanced cancers. Sequenced by immunoSEQ multiplex PCR; TCRdb stores in-frame clones only, minus some. The sample records tens of thousands of clones, about 89% being singletons. The sample in question was CD4+ or CD8+ T cells sorted from blood, obtained in a trial of the OX40 agonist ivuxolimab. The receptors derive from an adult with an advanced solid tumor such as melanoma, head and neck, liver or kidney cancer.

The chain carries TRBV21-1 and TRBJ1-2. TRBV21-1 is listed as a pseudogene. This CDR3 has 18 residues. This CDR3 reads CASSRANRRYCYVYGYTF. CDR3 coding DNA: TGTGCCAGCAGCCGCGCAAATAGAAGGTATTGCTACGTCTATGGCTACACCTTC.

The J gene is TRBJ2-5, the V gene TRBV27; no definite D call. Trimming removed 3 bases from V and 0 bases from J, with 5 bases in between. Germline V gene sequence: CDR1 MNHEY, CDR2 SMNVEV (reference sequence). CDR3 length equals 13 residues. The CDR3 region is CASSFPNQETQYF. The CDR3 DNA reads TGTGCCAGCAGTTTTCCAAACCAAGAGACCCAGTACTTC.

The rearrangement links TRBV4-3 to TRBJ2-5, with 13 bases fitting TRBD2. The closer fit of TRBJ2-7 to the DNA end suggests the J call may be wrong. The germline V gene encodes CDR1 LGHNA and CDR2 YSLEER. There are 16 residues in the CDR3. In DNA, the CDR3 is TGCGCCAGCAGCCAAGAAGGGACTAGCGGGATTTACGAGCAGTACTTC. Its translation is CASSQEGTSGIYEQYF.

The V call is TRBV2, the J call TRBJ2-7; the D gene is possibly TRBD2 (6 bases). This CDR3 region has 14 residues. Germline values: CDR1 SNHLY, CDR2 FYNNEI. Deletions cut 3 bases from V and 1 base from J, with 10 bases between. CDR3 DNA: TGTGCCAGCAGTGATGACCGGGGGTCCTACGAGCAGTACTTC. It translates to CASSDDRGSYEQYF.

This clone has a single count. This chain uses TRBV4-3 with TRBJ2-1; TRBD2 matches at 9 bases. Germline CDR1 is LGHNA and CDR2 is YSLEER. The CDR3 has 16 amino acids. Trimming removed 0 bases from V and 10 bases from J; junction bases left unmatched: 10. The DNA for the CDR3 is TGCGCCAGCAGCCAAGATGGCGGGAGGGCCGTCGAGGAGCAGTTCTTC. Translating gives CASSQDGGRAVEEQFF.

The chain couples TRBV13 to TRBJ2-7; D is ambiguous. CDR1 and CDR2 (germline): PRHDT, FYEKMQ (reference sequence). Trimming cost V 5 bases and J 0 bases, with 5 bases left between them. The CDR3 is 12 residues long. CDR3 residues: CASSPSSYEQYF. In nucleotides, the CDR3 is TGTGCCAGCAGCCCCAGCTCCTACGAGCAGTACTTC.

The V call is TRBV9, the J call TRBJ2-3, with 10 bases aligning to TRBD1. After removal of 3 bases from V and 5 bases from J, the junction contained 6 bases not matched to a gene. This CDR3 contains 15 residues. Germline values: CDR1 SGDLS, CDR2 YYNGEE. In DNA, the CDR3 is TGTGCCAGCAGCGAGGACAGGGGGAGTGGAGATACGCAGTATTTT. Its protein is CASSEDRGSGDTQYF.

This clone was recorded once. The CDR3 spells CASSTGTGDGANVLTF. The CDR3 DNA is TGTGCCAGCAGCACGGGGACAGGGGACGGGGCCAACGTCCTGACTTTC. This chain connects TRBV13 to TRBJ2-6, with 10 bases that match TRBD1. The CDR3 consists of 16 residues. The V segment lost 5 bases and the J segment 4 bases; nucleotides outside the gene matches: 5. Germline assignment: CDR1 PRHDT and CDR2 FYEKMQ (reference sequence).

This rearrangement joins TRBV18 to TRBJ2-5, with D tentatively TRBD1 (6 bases). This CDR3 comprises 13 residues. The V end lost 8 bases, the J end lost 3 bases, and 13 bases lay between the germline ends. In germline, CDR1 is KGHSH, CDR2 LQKENI. The DNA of the CDR3 is TGTGCCAGCCAAAGGGGACAAGAAGAGACCCAGTACTTC. Its protein is CASQRGQEETQYF.

This chain links TRBV5-1 with TRBJ1-1; D ambiguous. The germline V gene encodes CDR1 SGHRS and CDR2 YFSETQ. The CDR3 extends over 13 amino acids. The ends were cut back, 4 bases at V and 3 bases at J, with 10 bases in the middle. The CDR3 DNA reads as TGCGCCAGCAGCGGCCCCCTGGACACTGAAGCTTTCTTT. Amino acid sequence: CASSGPLDTEAFF. The entire variable domain, with the rest obtained from reference TRBV5-1 and TRBJ1-1, is as follows: KAGVTQTPRYLIKTRGQQVTLSCSPISGHRSVSWYQQTPGQGLQFLFEYFSETQRNKGNFPGRFSGRQFSNSRSEMNVSTLELGDSALYLCASSGPLDTEAFFGQGTRLTVV.

The chain recombines TRBV7-9 with TRBJ2-5; 8 bases line up with TRBD1. The J call may be wrong; the DNA end is better matched by TRBJ2-7. Germline CDR1 SEHNR, CDR2 FQNEAQ (reference sequence). The CDR3 covers 13 residues. The CDR3: CASSRATGVEQYF. The CDR3 coding sequence is TGTGCCAGCAGCCGTGCGACAGGGGTCGAGCAGTACTTC.

The CDR3 nucleotides are TGTGCCAGCAGTTTAGCAGATAACACTGAAGCTTTCTTT. Its protein product is CASSLADNTEAFF. The rearrangement links TRBV27 to TRBJ1-1; D is undetermined. CDR3 size: 13 residues. Per the germline V gene, CDR1 is MNHEY and CDR2 is SMNVEV (reference sequence). Trimming removed 2 bases from V and 2 bases from J, with 6 bases in between.

J is TRBJ1-2 and V is TRBV28; D unclear. The germline V and J ends were trimmed by 11 bases and 4 bases, with 20 bases remaining between them. The CDR3 sequence is 14 residues long. The germline V gene has CDR1 MDHEN and CDR2 SYDVKM. This chain's CDR3 is CAGKNAAGGYGYTF. The CDR3 coding sequence is TGTGCCGGCAAGAATGCAGCGGGTGGCTATGGCTACACCTTC.

The chain combines TRBV9 with TRBJ2-1; 11 bases map to TRBD2. Germline V gene data show CDR1 as SGDLS and CDR2 as YYNGEE. Trimming removed 3 bases from V and 5 bases from J; junction bases left unmatched: 7. CDR3 size: 16 residues. The CDR3 sequence: CASSGRVAGGHNEQFF. CDR3 nucleotides: TGTGCCAGCAGCGGACGAGTAGCGGGAGGGCACAATGAGCAGTTCTTC. The whole variable domain, remainder taken from reference TRBV9 and TRBJ2-1, is DSGVTQTPKHLITATGQRVTLRCSPRSGDLSVYWYQQSLDQGLQFLIQYYNGEERAKGNILERFSAQQFPDLHSELNLSSLELGDSALYFCASSGRVAGGHNEQFFGPGTRLTVL.

This rearrangement joins TRBV2 to TRBJ2-1, with 8 bases aligning to TRBD2. Germline lookup yields CDR1 SNHLY and CDR2 FYNNEI. The CDR3 is made up of 15 amino acids. With V trimmed by 1 base and J by 5 bases, 4 bases remained unmatched. The CDR3 nucleotides are TGTGCCAGCAGTGAAGGACTAGCGCGCGACAATGAGCAGTTCTTC. This encodes CASSEGLARDNEQFF.

The J gene is TRBJ2-1, the V gene TRBV28; D is undetermined. The CDR3 length is 11 residues. V was pared by 10 bases and J by 6 bases, with 10 bases between. Germline V gene lookup returns CDR1 MDHEN and CDR2 SYDVKM. CDR3 residues: CATHPSNEQFF. The CDR3 bases are TGTGCCACCCATCCTAGCAATGAGCAGTTCTTC.

This chain uses TRBV7-8 with TRBJ1-2; no clear D. CDR3 size: 16 residues. Trimming pared 5 bases from V and 4 bases from J, leaving 20 bases between. Germline values: CDR1 SGHVS, CDR2 FQNEAQ. CDR3 region: CASSQFPDTPFYGYTF. CDR3 nucleotide sequence: TGTGCCAGCAGCCAATTTCCTGACACGCCATTCTATGGCTACACCTTC. The variable domain in full, with the rest retrieved from reference TRBV7-8 and TRBJ1-2, is GAGVSQSPRYKVAKRGQDVALRCDPISGHVSLFWYQQALGQGPEFLTYFQNEAQLDKSGLPSDRFFAERPEGSVSTLKIQRTQQEDSAVYLCASSQFPDTPFYGYTFGSGTRLTVV.

The rearrangement uses TRBV27 and TRBJ2-5; 9 nucleotides agree with TRBD2. Trimming at V came to 0 bases and at J to 2 bases, leaving 4 bases not matched to a gene. Germline V gene data show CDR1 as MNHEY and CDR2 as SMNVEV (reference sequence). The CDR3 spans 16 residues. CDR3 sequence: CASSLSSSGVQETQYF. In DNA form, the CDR3 reads TGTGCCAGCAGTTTATCATCTAGCGGGGTTCAAGAGACCCAGTACTTC.

The table lists this clone with a count of one. V gene TRBV5-6 combines with J gene TRBJ1-2; 9 bases map to TRBD1. The V gene end was trimmed by 3 bases and the J gene end by 6 bases; junction bases not matched to a gene: 6. Germline V lookup: CDR1 SGHDT, CDR2 YYEEEE. CDR3 size: 14 residues. As DNA, the CDR3 is TGTGCCAGCAGCTCAACAGGGGGCGAAGATGGCTACACCTTC. Residues: CASSSTGGEDGYTF.

The chain couples TRBV15 to TRBJ2-3; tentatively, D is TRBD1 or TRBD2 (5 bases each). The CDR3 length is 16 residues. Between the trimmed V and J ends, which lost 0 bases and 5 bases, there was a span of 15 bases. CDR1 LNHNV and CDR2 YYDKDF come from the germline V gene (reference sequence). CDR3 protein: CATSREDAEGLDTQYF. CDR3 bases: TGTGCCACCAGCAGAGAGGACGCAGAGGGGTTAGATACGCAGTATTTT.

In its sample, this clone was seen once. Here the CDR3 DNA reads TGTGCCATCCAAAGCACAGATACGCAGTATTTT. It encodes CAIQSTDTQYF. The chain uses TRBV6-7 and TRBJ2-3; no firm D call. TRBV6-7 is recorded as an ORF, its role being uncertain. V lost 10 bases and J lost 0, with 5 bases in between. This CDR3 has 11 amino acids.

On this clone: Germline is not matched at one junction end, which may reflect a read error. The V call is TRBV5-1, the J call TRBJ2-5; D unclear. Germline loops: CDR1 SGHRS, CDR2 YFSETQ. The CDR3 length is 11 residues. DNA for the CDR3: TGCGCCAGCAGCTTTCAAGGGACCCAGTACTTC. Protein product: CASSFQGTQYF.

The chain employs TRBV20-1 and TRBJ2-1; D is undetermined. The CDR3 runs to 10 residues. Trimming took off 4 bases at V and 7 bases at J, with 5 bases between the two ends. Germline values: CDR1 DFQATT, CDR2 SNEGSKA (reference sequence). This CDR3 is CSAIENEQFF. The CDR3 DNA is TGCAGTGCTATAGAGAATGAGCAGTTCTTC.

V is TRBV27 and J is TRBJ1-5; tentative D call: TRBD1 (6 bases). The germline V gene has CDR1 MNHEY and CDR2 SMNVEV (reference sequence). This CDR3 comprises 15 residues. The V and J ends lost 0 bases and 6 bases respectively, with 12 bases between them. The CDR3 reads CASSLSSGGGQPQHF. Here the CDR3 DNA reads TGTGCCAGCAGTTTATCGTCCGGGGGCGGTCAGCCCCAGCATTTT.

This clone was detected only a few times. This CDR3 is CASSQAGGLDEQFF. CDR3 nucleotide sequence: TGCGCCAGCAGTCAAGCGGGGGGTTTGGATGAGCAGTTCTTC. The chain recombines TRBV10-2 with TRBJ2-1, with TRBD2 identical over 9 bases. V shed 5 bases and J 8 bases; nucleotides not matched to a gene: 7. This CDR3 is 14 amino acids long. CDR1 and CDR2 (germline): WSHSY, SAAADI.

V gene TRBV6-5 combines with J gene TRBJ2-5, with D uncertain. Trimming shortened V by 5 bases and J by 4 bases, and 8 bases separated the two germline ends. CDR3 length: 12 amino acids. Germline-derived CDR1 and CDR2 are MNHEY and SVGAGI. The CDR3 region is CASSPWGETQYF. Written as DNA, the CDR3 is TGTGCCAGCAGTCCCTGGGGAGAGACCCAGTACTTC.